The entry below gives a single T cell receptor beta chain sequence along with its context. The antigen remains undetermined. With 3 bases removed from V and 8 bases from J, the gap between germline ends came to 8 bases. Germline CDR1 reads SGDLS; CDR2 reads YYNGEE. There are 12 residues in the CDR3. Separation from the roughly 700-subject first cohort characterized the roughly 120-subject validation cohort, to which the donors belonged. This record belongs to a study of cytomegalovirus exposure and HLA in healthy donors. Overall study findings and caveats: Across donors, most TCRs were seen rarely, yet some public ones were widespread.

Profiling relied on immunoSEQ multiplex PCR, and the TCRdb table lists in-frame clones only, not all of them. The top ten clones hold roughly 4.4% of a sample with tens of thousands of clones, roughly 94% of them seen once. The sequencing sample was made of PBMCs. V usage is TRBV9 and J usage is TRBJ2-2; the D is unclear. The TCR sequence derives from a man between 18 and 35 years old in good health and CMV-seropositive. The CDR3 reads CASSGIRGELFF. In DNA, the CDR3 is TGTGCCAGCAGCGGGATCAGGGGGGAGCTGTTTTTT.